Listed below are T cell receptor beta chains from one sample, sequenced in a study of early T cells in non-severe SARS-CoV-2 infection. TCRdb analysed the 5' RACE reads with MiXCR anew, one entry per CDR3 protein. This sample carries 57,000 or so distinct CDR3 sequences, 9.5% to 15% of them seen once, and the ten largest clones take approximately 1.1%. The material was whole blood, obtained at baseline. These receptors came from an adult who was a healthcare worker with PCR-confirmed SARS-CoV-2 infection or an uninfected control (not recorded which). The donor label of this sample is uncertain. Both conserved end residues are part of each CDR3. D genes are given only for firm matches. Rows give clone size only sometimes, using once, few, many, or a class for an expanded clone.

CDR3 protein: CASSVWQSTDTQYF; CDR3 DNA: TGTGCCAGCAGTGTGTGGCAGAGCACAGATACGCAGTATTTT; clone size: few; J gene: TRBJ2-3; D gene: -; V gene: TRBV2
CDR3 protein: CASSATGVQVFEQFF; CDR3 DNA: TGTGCCAGCAGCGCGACAGGGGTCCAGGTGTTTGAGCAGTTCTTC; clone size: few; J gene: TRBJ2-1; D gene: TRBD1; V gene: TRBV9
CDR3 protein: CASSTGSSGNTIYF; CDR3 DNA: TGCGCCAGCAGTACAGGGTCGAGTGGAAACACCATATATTTT; clone size: many; J gene: TRBJ1-3; D gene: -; V gene: TRBV10-2
CDR3 protein: CASSDPGRSNYGYTF; CDR3 DNA: TGTGCCAGCAGTGATCCCGGGAGATCTAACTATGGCTACACCTTC; clone size: few; J gene: TRBJ1-2; D gene: -; V gene: TRBV6-1
CDR3 protein: CSVPGPVNTEAFF; CDR3 DNA: TGCAGCGTCCCTGGACCAGTGAACACTGAAGCTTTCTTT; clone size: -; J gene: TRBJ1-1; D gene: -; V gene: TRBV29-1
CDR3 protein: CASSQDRTPQGYGYTF; CDR3 DNA: TGCGCCAGCAGCCAAGACAGGACACCCCAAGGCTATGGCTACACCTTC; clone size: -; J gene: TRBJ1-2; D gene: -; V gene: TRBV4-1
CDR3 protein: CATSDMGAETQYF; CDR3 DNA: TGTGCCACCAGTGATATGGGGGCCGAGACCCAGTACTTC; clone size: many; J gene: TRBJ2-5; D gene: -; V gene: TRBV24-1
CDR3 protein: CASSPGADTQYF; CDR3 DNA: TGTGCCAGCTCCCCCGGAGCAGATACGCAGTATTTT; clone size: few; J gene: TRBJ2-3; D gene: -; V gene: TRBV18
CDR3 protein: CSPSPRADTQYF; CDR3 DNA: TGCAGTCCGAGCCCCAGAGCTGATACGCAGTATTTT; clone size: many; J gene: TRBJ2-3; D gene: -; V gene: TRBV20-1
CDR3 protein: CASSVQGGETQYF; CDR3 DNA: TGTGCCAGCAGTGTACAGGGAGGAGAGACCCAGTACTTC; clone size: many; J gene: TRBJ2-5; D gene: -; V gene: TRBV6-1
CDR3 protein: CASSPRGNNLAKNIQYF; CDR3 DNA: TGTGCCAGCAGCCCAAGGGGAAATAACTTAGCCAAAAACATTCAGTACTTC; clone size: -; J gene: TRBJ2-4; D gene: -; V gene: TRBV7-2
CDR3 protein: CASSWDAGPKDTQYF; CDR3 DNA: TGTGCCAGCAGTTGGGATGCGGGGCCCAAGGATACGCAGTATTTT; clone size: few; J gene: TRBJ2-3; D gene: -; V gene: TRBV28
CDR3 protein: CANSLGSGTLGETQYF; CDR3 DNA: TGTGCCAACAGCTTAGGATCGGGAACTCTCGGGGAGACCCAGTACTTC; clone size: -; J gene: TRBJ2-5; D gene: -; V gene: TRBV7-3
CDR3 protein: CASSPDFTGGNGYIF; CDR3 DNA: TGTGCCAGCTCACCAGACTTCACAGGGGGCAATGGCTACATCTTC; clone size: -; J gene: TRBJ1-2; D gene: TRBD1; V gene: TRBV18
CDR3 protein: CASRGAGQNTDTQYF; CDR3 DNA: TGTGCCAGCAGAGGAGCGGGACAGAATACAGATACGCAGTATTTT; clone size: many; J gene: TRBJ2-3; D gene: -; V gene: TRBV6-1
CDR3 protein: CASSPGTGGLYF; CDR3 DNA: TGTGCCAGCAGTCCTGGGACAGGGGGGTTGTACTTC; clone size: many; J gene: TRBJ2-5; D gene: TRBD1; V gene: TRBV12-3/TRBV12-4
CDR3 protein: CASSNRLDTDTQYF; CDR3 DNA: TGTGCCAGCAGTAACCGCCTGGACACAGATACGCAGTATTTT; clone size: -; J gene: TRBJ2-3; D gene: -; V gene: TRBV12-3/TRBV12-4
CDR3 protein: CASSLITSGVETQYF; CDR3 DNA: TGTGCCAGCAGCTTAATAACTAGCGGGGTGGAGACCCAGTACTTC; clone size: few; J gene: TRBJ2-5; D gene: TRBD2; V gene: TRBV11-2
CDR3 protein: CASGFGGLAGNGAHNEQFF; CDR3 DNA: TGTGCTAGTGGTTTCGGGGGACTAGCGGGGAATGGGGCCCACAATGAGCAGTTCTTC; clone size: few; J gene: TRBJ2-1; D gene: TRBD2; V gene: TRBV12-5
CDR3 protein: CASSSRQGWTEAFF; CDR3 DNA: TGTGCCAGCAGTTCCCGACAGGGTTGGACTGAAGCTTTCTTT; clone size: many; J gene: TRBJ1-1; D gene: TRBD1; V gene: TRBV6-5
CDR3 protein: CSVERWRRADTQYF; CDR3 DNA: TGCAGCGTTGAACGTTGGCGGCGGGCAGATACGCAGTATTTT; clone size: -; J gene: TRBJ2-3; D gene: -; V gene: TRBV29-1
CDR3 protein: CASSSRAF; CDR3 DNA: TGCGCCAGCAGTTCAAGGGCCTTC; clone size: few; J gene: TRBJ1-2; D gene: -; V gene: TRBV5-1
CDR3 protein: CASAGTGINQPQHF; CDR3 DNA: TGTGCCAGTGCGGGGACAGGGATCAATCAGCCCCAGCATTTT; clone size: few; J gene: TRBJ1-5; D gene: TRBD1; V gene: TRBV12-3/TRBV12-4
CDR3 protein: CSVVPRGGGQETQYF; CDR3 DNA: TGCAGCGTTGTGCCCAGGGGAGGTGGCCAAGAGACCCAGTACTTC; clone size: -; J gene: TRBJ2-5; D gene: -; V gene: TRBV29-1
CDR3 protein: CASSPGSVQETQYF; CDR3 DNA: TGCGCCAGCAGCCCCGGCTCGGTTCAAGAGACCCAGTACTTC; clone size: -; J gene: TRBJ2-5; D gene: -; V gene: TRBV5-1
CDR3 protein: CASSGIPDTGELFF; CDR3 DNA: TGTGCCAGCAGTGGGATCCCGGATACCGGGGAGCTGTTTTTT; clone size: -; J gene: TRBJ2-2; D gene: -; V gene: TRBV6-4
CDR3 protein: CASSRNDYGYTF; CDR3 DNA: TGTGCCAGCAGCCGTAACGACTATGGCTACACCTTC; clone size: few; J gene: TRBJ1-2; D gene: -; V gene: TRBV11-1
CDR3 protein: CASSPGQGNSPLHF; CDR3 DNA: TGTGCCAGCAGTCCAGGACAGGGCAATTCACCCCTCCACTTT; clone size: few; J gene: TRBJ1-6; D gene: TRBD1; V gene: TRBV12-3/TRBV12-4
CDR3 protein: CSAVRTEAKNIQYF; CDR3 DNA: TGCAGTGCGGTCAGGACAGAGGCCAAAAACATTCAGTACTTC; clone size: many; J gene: TRBJ2-4; D gene: -; V gene: TRBV20-1
CDR3 protein: CASSEWGSQDGYTF; CDR3 DNA: TGTGCCAGCAGTGAATGGGGATCGCAGGATGGCTACACCTTC; clone size: many; J gene: TRBJ1-2; D gene: -; V gene: TRBV6-1
CDR3 protein: CASSLVRNNSPLHF; CDR3 DNA: TGTGCCAGCAGTTTAGTGCGGAATAATTCACCCCTCCACTTT; clone size: -; J gene: TRBJ1-6; D gene: -; V gene: TRBV27
CDR3 protein: CASSISGGPTDTQYF; CDR3 DNA: TGTGCCAGCAGCATATCAGGGGGGCCGACAGATACGCAGTATTTT; clone size: many; J gene: TRBJ2-3; D gene: -; V gene: TRBV9
CDR3 protein: CASSTHGNFVGEQFF; CDR3 DNA: TGTGCCAGTAGTACCCACGGGAATTTTGTAGGTGAGCAGTTCTTC; clone size: -; J gene: TRBJ2-1; D gene: -; V gene: TRBV19
CDR3 protein: CASRHHSQGVNEKLFF; CDR3 DNA: TGTGCCAGCAGACATCATTCACAGGGAGTTAATGAAAAACTGTTTTTT; clone size: many; J gene: TRBJ1-4; D gene: -; V gene: TRBV28
CDR3 protein: CATSDSQGLSSRNEQFF; CDR3 DNA: TGTGCCACCAGTGATTCACAGGGCCTAAGTAGTCGCAATGAGCAGTTCTTC; clone size: -; J gene: TRBJ2-1; D gene: -; V gene: TRBV24-1
CDR3 protein: CASRTRKQETQYF; CDR3 DNA: TGTGCCAGCCGTACTAGGAAGCAAGAGACCCAGTACTTC; clone size: many; J gene: TRBJ2-5; D gene: -; V gene: TRBV6-1
CDR3 protein: CAWTQPSTYGYTF; CDR3 DNA: TGTGCCTGGACACAACCCTCCACGTATGGCTACACCTTC; clone size: many; J gene: TRBJ1-2; D gene: -; V gene: TRBV30
CDR3 protein: CASSFRGEAFF; CDR3 DNA: TGTGCCAGCAGCTTCAGGGGTGAAGCTTTCTTT; clone size: -; J gene: TRBJ1-1; D gene: -; V gene: TRBV7-9
CDR3 protein: CASRWVSDTQYF; CDR3 DNA: TGTGCCAGCAGATGGGTGTCAGATACGCAGTATTTT; clone size: few; J gene: TRBJ2-3; D gene: -; V gene: TRBV12-3/TRBV12-4
CDR3 protein: CASSLMRTSETQYF; CDR3 DNA: TGTGCCAGCAGTTTAATGAGAACTAGTGAGACCCAGTACTTC; clone size: few; J gene: TRBJ2-5; D gene: -; V gene: TRBV12-3/TRBV12-4
CDR3 protein: CASRSGTSSEWQFF; CDR3 DNA: TGCGCCAGCAGATCCGGGACTAGCTCAGAGTGGCAGTTCTTC; clone size: few; J gene: TRBJ2-1; D gene: TRBD2; V gene: TRBV5-1